The rows below give T cell receptor beta chains drawn from one sample of a study of T cells after yellow fever vaccination. A single record per CDR3 protein comes from TCRdb applying MiXCR to the 5' RACE reads. This table holds a few hundred thousand distinct CDR3 sequences, around 7% found once. The input for sequencing was PBMCs, taken around 45 days after the first yellow fever vaccination. The receptors shown here come from a man aged 18-30 years who received the YFV17D yellow fever vaccine. The CDR3 runs from the conserved cysteine through the conserved F or W. The D gene is left open where the match is weak. Only part of the rows carry a size: once, few, many, or a class if the clone is expanded.

>many|NA|TRBV12-3/TRBV12-4|TRBJ1-2
TGTGCCAGCAGTTTGCCAGGGGAGCGCGGCTACACCTTC
CASSLPGERGYTF
>NA|NA|TRBV6-1|TRBJ1-6
TGTGCCAGCAGTGAAGAGGTAGCCTCCTATAATTCACCCCTCCACTTT
CASSEEVASYNSPLHF
>few|TRBD2|TRBV6-1|TRBJ2-3
TGTGCCAGCAAAGCGGGGCCGACCTATAATACGCAGTATTTT
CASKAGPTYNTQYF
>NA|NA|TRBV27|TRBJ2-3
TGTGCCAGCAGTTGGCTAGCTGAAGATACGCAGTATTTT
CASSWLAEDTQYF
>many|TRBD2|TRBV5-1|TRBJ2-2
TGCGCCAGCAGCGGGATGGCGGGGGCCGGGGAGCTGTTTTTT
CASSGMAGAGELFF
>many|NA|TRBV11-2|TRBJ2-1
TGTGCCAGCAGCTTAGATAGGACCACCTCTTTCTACAATGAGCAGTTCTTC
CASSLDRTTSFYNEQFF
>few|NA|TRBV4-3|TRBJ1-5
TGCGCCAGCAGCCAAACGTGGCAGCCCCAGCATTTT
CASSQTWQPQHF
>NA|TRBD1|TRBV20-1|TRBJ2-5
TGCAGTGCTCGAAAGACAGGGATGTGGGAGACCCAGTACTTC
CSARKTGMWETQYF
>many|NA|TRBV7-3|TRBJ2-5
TGTGCCAGCAGCTTAATAGGGCTGGATGGAGAGACCCAGTACTTC
CASSLIGLDGETQYF
>many|NA|TRBV29-1|TRBJ2-7
TGCAGCGTTGAGGAGGACAGAACCTACGAGCAGTACTTC
CSVEEDRTYEQYF
>NA|TRBD1|TRBV6-5|TRBJ1-1
TGTGCCAGCAGTTTCGACAGGGTAGGGATGAACACTGAAGCTTTCTTT
CASSFDRVGMNTEAFF
>NA|NA|TRBV24-1|TRBJ2-5
TGTGCCACCAGTGATCTGGGACAAACAGAGACCCAGTACTTC
CATSDLGQTETQYF
>NA|NA|TRBV7-2|TRBJ1-2
TGTGCCAGCAGCTTAAATAAGAGGGACTATGGCTACACCTTC
CASSLNKRDYGYTF
>few|NA|TRBV6-2/TRBV6-3|TRBJ1-1
TGTGCCAGCAGTTACTCGCGCCTGCTAGAGAACACTGAAGCTTTCTTT
CASSYSRLLENTEAFF
>many|NA|TRBV5-1|TRBJ2-3
TGCGCCAGCAGCACGGACCCTGCTTCTGATACGCAGTATTTT
CASSTDPASDTQYF
>few|TRBD1|TRBV27|TRBJ2-7
TGTGCCAGCAGCCCAACCCTTACAGGGGTAACCTACGAGCAGTACTTC
CASSPTLTGVTYEQYF
>NA|NA|TRBV5-4|TRBJ2-3
TGTGCCAGCAGTAAACGGGGGGCCATCACAGATACGCAGTATTTT
CASSKRGAITDTQYF
>NA|TRBD2|TRBV7-9|TRBJ2-3
TGTGCCAGCAGGTTACGTCGGACTAGCGGGGGGGCAGATACGCAGTATTTT
CASRLRRTSGGADTQYF
>NA|NA|TRBV6-9|TRBJ1-4
TGTGCCAGCAGTTATACGAATTTGGGTGGTAATGAAAAACTGTTTTTT
CASSYTNLGGNEKLFF
>few|NA|TRBV7-8|TRBJ1-1
TGTGCCAGCAGCGAAAATAAAAATGGGGGATTAAACACTGAAGCTTTCTTT
CASSENKNGGLNTEAFF
>NA|NA|TRBV7-9|TRBJ2-2
TGTGCCAGCAGTCCCATCAGAGGGGAAAACACCGGGGAGCTGTTTTTT
CASSPIRGENTGELFF
>NA|NA|TRBV12-3/TRBV12-4|TRBJ1-2
TGTGCCAGCAGAACTCGCCCTGGGACGTCCTATGGCTACACCTTC
CASRTRPGTSYGYTF
>NA|TRBD1|TRBV7-6|TRBJ2-1
TGTGCCAGCAGCTTCTGGACAGGGAATGAGCAGTTCTTC
CASSFWTGNEQFF
>few|NA|TRBV5-1|TRBJ1-2
TGCGCCAGCAGCTGGGGCTCACCAGATGGCTACACCTTC
CASSWGSPDGYTF
>many|NA|TRBV30|TRBJ1-2
TGTGCCTGGAACGGGGGGCAATACTATGGCTACACCTTC
CAWNGGQYYGYTF
>NA|NA|TRBV4-3|TRBJ2-1
TGCGCCAGCAGCCAAGAAACTACTCCTTATTACAATGAGCAGTTCTTC
CASSQETTPYYNEQFF
>few|TRBD2|TRBV5-1|TRBJ2-1
TGCGCCAGCAGCGGACTTGGAGCGGGGACCTACAATGAGCAGTTCTTC
CASSGLGAGTYNEQFF
>few|NA|TRBV12-3/TRBV12-4|TRBJ2-5
TGTGCCAGCAGTTTCGCCTCCCAAGAGACCCAGTACTTC
CASSFASQETQYF
>NA|NA|TRBV6-5|TRBJ2-7
TGTGCCAGCAGCCCACACCCTCGTGGGGACGAGCAGTACTTC
CASSPHPRGDEQYF
>many|TRBD2|TRBV5-1|TRBJ2-4
TGCGCCAGCAGCTCCAAGGCTAGCGGGGCCCCAAAAAACATTCAGTACTTC
CASSSKASGAPKNIQYF
>few|NA|TRBV6-1|TRBJ1-2
TGTGCCAGCAGCCTTCTTGCGACAGACTATGGCTACACCTTC
CASSLLATDYGYTF
>many|TRBD2|TRBV12-3/TRBV12-4|TRBJ2-3
TGTGCCAGCAGTTTACTAGCGGGAGATACGCAGTATTTT
CASSLLAGDTQYF
>few|NA|TRBV5-5|TRBJ2-2
TGTGCCAGCAGCCTAAACCGACAGCTATCCTACGGGGAGCTGTTTTTT
CASSLNRQLSYGELFF
>NA|NA|TRBV5-8|TRBJ2-3
TGTGCCAGCAGCTTGGGGTATTCCGGGGTGGCGGATACGCAGTATTTT
CASSLGYSGVADTQYF
>NA|TRBD1|TRBV7-3|TRBJ2-2
TGTGCCAGCAGCGCTCCCGGGACAGGGGGTCTCGGGGAGCTGTTTTTT
CASSAPGTGGLGELFF
>NA|NA|TRBV4-1|TRBJ1-1
TGCGCCAGCAGCCAAGGTCCGCGTGAAGCTTTCTTT
CASSQGPREAFF
>few|TRBD2|TRBV7-6|TRBJ2-1
TGTGCCAGCAGCTACGGGACTAGGAGTGAGCAGTTCTTC
CASSYGTRSEQFF